These 19 T cell receptor beta chains originate from one sample sequenced in a study of blood T cell repertoires in COVID-19. Method: immunoSEQ multiplex PCR; TCRdb's copy keeps in-frame clones and lacks some. Seen here are about 270,000 clones, roughly nine tenths observed once, and the top ten hold about 2.2%. Input material: PBMCs or T cells enriched from blood (not recorded which). The receptors come from a woman aged 18 to 35 who had recovered from COVID-19.

This rearrangement joins TRBV5-5 to TRBJ2-5, with D tentatively TRBD2 (5 bases). V shed 0 bases and J shed 4 bases, with 10 bases lying between them. The CDR3 runs 14 residues. Germline values: CDR1 SGHKS, CDR2 YYEKEE (reference sequence). The CDR3 here is CASSLGGKRETQYF. CDR3 nucleotide sequence: TGTGCCAGCAGCTTGGGAGGGAAGAGAGAGACCCAGTACTTC.

This clone has only a few counts. The chain combines TRBV4-1 with TRBJ2-7, with unresolved D. CDR1 and CDR2 from the germline V gene are MGHRA and YSYEKL. Trimming took 1 base from V and 3 from J, leaving 10 bases between them. CDR3 length equals 14 residues. CDR3 protein: CASSQGSGYYEQYF. Here the CDR3 DNA reads TGCGCCAGCAGCCAAGGTTCAGGATACTACGAGCAGTACTTC.

The CDR3 DNA reads as TGTGCCATCAGTGAGTCGACTCATCCCTCTGGAAACACCATATATTTT. Protein product: CAISESTHPSGNTIYF. This chain joins TRBV10-3 and TRBJ1-3; D is ambiguous. Germline loops: CDR1 ENHRY, CDR2 SYGVKD. This CDR3 is built from 16 residues. V dropped 0 bases and J dropped 0 bases, with 9 bases sitting between them.

This CDR3 reads CASSILSEGYTF. In DNA form, the CDR3 reads TGTGCCAGCAGTATTCTAAGCGAGGGCTACACCTTC. This rearrangement joins TRBV2 to TRBJ1-2; D gene uncertain. The germline V gene encodes CDR1 SNHLY and CDR2 FYNNEI. The CDR3 runs 12 residues. Trimming took 5 bases from V and 8 from J, leaving 12 bases between them.

The chain links TRBV5-6 to TRBJ1-6; D unclear. Per the germline V gene, CDR1 is SGHDT and CDR2 is YYEEEE. The CDR3 runs to 18 residues. The V end was cut by 0 bases, the J end by 7 bases, with 20 bases between. The DNA of the CDR3 is TGTGCCAGCAGCTTGGTTACGAATATTGGTGGCGGGAATTCACCCCTCCACTTT. Encoded protein: CASSLVTNIGGGNSPLHF.

The chain joins TRBV27 to TRBJ1-2, with a weak D call TRBD1 (6 bases). V was cut by 6 bases and J by 6 bases, with 14 bases left in between. The germline V gene has CDR1 MNHEY and CDR2 SMNVEV (reference sequence). This CDR3 contains 13 residues. CDR3 protein: CASSAWAGDGYTF. The CDR3 bases are TGTGCCAGCAGCGCCTGGGCAGGGGATGGCTACACCTTC.

This clone was counted only a few times. The rearrangement links TRBV24-1 to TRBJ1-2; D unresolved. The CDR3 is 14 residues long. V lost 2 bases and J lost 1, with 7 bases in between. CDR1 is KGHDR and CDR2 is SFDVKD in the germline V gene. CDR3 in amino acids: CATSDWQFNYGYTF. The CDR3 DNA is TGTGCCACCAGTGATTGGCAGTTTAACTATGGCTACACCTTC.

The chain employs TRBV5-8 and TRBJ2-1; 9 bases map to TRBD1. This CDR3 has 14 residues. Germline values: CDR1 SGHTS, CDR2 YDEGEE. J was trimmed by 3 bases and V by 8 bases; bases with no gene match: 6. CDR3 nucleotides: TGTGCCAGTGGAAACAGGGGGCTCTACAATGAGCAGTTCTTC. Its protein is CASGNRGLYNEQFF.

CDR3 DNA sequence: TGTGCCTGGAGTGTGGACACCAATCAGCCCCAGCATTTT. Amino acid sequence: CAWSVDTNQPQHF. This chain links TRBV30 with TRBJ1-5, with D perhaps matching TRBD1 (5 bases). This CDR3 spans 13 amino acids. V was pared by 0 bases and J by 3 bases, with 6 bases between. Germline CDR1 GTSNPN, CDR2 SVGIG (reference sequence).

The J gene is TRBJ1-1, the V gene TRBV3-1 (or the pseudogene TRBV3-2); D gene unclear. The CDR3 loop spans 18 amino acids. CDR1 LGHDT and CDR2 YNNKEL come from the germline V gene (reference sequence). V lost 2 bases to trimming and J lost 0 bases, with 19 bases between them. The CDR3, as DNA: TGTGCCAGCAGCCAAAATTCCCCGCGGAGGACGTTGAACACTGAAGCTTTCTTT. Residues: CASSQNSPRRTLNTEAFF.

The rearrangement links TRBV7-8 to TRBJ2-2, with a tentative D call TRBD1 (6 bases). The germline V gene has CDR1 SGHVS and CDR2 FQNEAQ. CDR3 length: 16 amino acids. Trimming pared 5 bases from V and 7 bases from J, leaving 20 bases between. The CDR3 sequence: CASSHDMWGLDGELFF. The CDR3 DNA is TGTGCCAGCAGCCACGACATGTGGGGGCTGGACGGGGAGCTGTTTTTT.

The chain recombines TRBV3-1 (or the pseudogene TRBV3-2) with TRBJ1-1; no clear D gene. The CDR3 length is 18 residues. V shed 1 base and J shed 1 base, with 19 bases lying between them. The V gene's germline CDR1 is LGHDT and CDR2 YNNKEL (reference sequence). CDR3 bases: TGTGCCAGCAGCCAAGTGGTGGGAGTTTACCAAGGGAACACTGAAGCTTTCTTT. Protein sequence: CASSQVVGVYQGNTEAFF.

This clone occurred once. V usage is TRBV10-3 and J usage is TRBJ1-4, with D maybe TRBD1 (5 bases). CDR3 length: 15 amino acids. Germline CDR1 ENHRY, CDR2 SYGVKD. Trimming left V 2 bases short and J 7 bases short, with 14 bases between. The CDR3 spells CAISEDQGLIEKLFF. The CDR3 bases are TGTGCCATCAGTGAGGACCAGGGCCTTATTGAAAAACTGTTTTTT.

The chain links TRBV14 to TRBJ2-5; 10 nucleotides align to TRBD2. Germline trimming cut 4 bases from V and 2 bases from J; bases unmatched to any gene: 13. The CDR3 runs 18 residues. Germline assignment: CDR1 SGHDN and CDR2 FVKESK. CDR3 in DNA: TGTGCCAGCAGCCTCGCCGACAGGCGGACTAGCGGTCAAGAGACCCAGTACTTC. Amino acids: CASSLADRRTSGQETQYF. Full variable domain (missing parts from reference TRBV14 and TRBJ2-5): EAGVTQFPSHSVIEKGQTVTLRCDPISGHDNLYWYRRVMGKEIKFLLHFVKESKQDESGMPNNRFLAERTGGTYSTLKVQPAELEDSGVYFCASSLADRRTSGQETQYFGPGTRLLVL.

The chain links TRBV7-8 to TRBJ1-2, with 8 bases aligning to TRBD1. Germline CDR1 is SGHVS and CDR2 is FQNEAQ. The V and J ends lost 1 base and 7 bases, in that order; junction bases with no gene match: 2. CDR3 length: 13 residues. The CDR3 protein is CASSLGQGSGYTF. CDR3 DNA sequence: TGTGCCAGCAGCTTAGGACAGGGGTCTGGCTACACCTTC.

The CDR3 loop is CASSPGQGAKNTIYF. The CDR3 DNA follows: TGTGCCAGCTCACCAGGACAGGGGGCGAAAAACACCATATATTTT. This chain connects TRBV18 to TRBJ1-3, with 11 bases fitting TRBD1. The V and J ends lost 2 bases and 6 bases, in that order; junction bases with no gene match: 3. This CDR3 comprises 15 residues. Per the germline V gene, CDR1 is KGHSH and CDR2 is LQKENI.

This chain links TRBV12-3 or TRBV12-4 with TRBJ1-1; no firm D call. The CDR3 contains 13 residues. Trimming took off 6 bases at V and 3 bases at J, with 11 bases between the two ends. CDR3 sequence reads: CASSRNRDTEAFF. CDR3 coding DNA: TGTGCCAGCAGCAGAAACAGAGACACTGAAGCTTTCTTT.

The genes are TRBV20-1 and TRBJ2-5; the match to TRBD2 covers 7 bases. V lost 3 bases to trimming and J lost 6 bases; unmatched junction nucleotides: 10. CDR3 length: 14 amino acids. Germline CDR1 and CDR2: DFQATT and SNEGSKA (reference sequence). The CDR3 region has the DNA TGCAGTGCTAGTCCCGGAGGGCGGGGGAAGACCCAGTACTTC. Its protein is CSASPGGRGKTQYF.

The V call is TRBV10-2, the J call TRBJ2-1, with TRBD1 matching over 9 bases. The V segment lost 5 bases and the J segment 10 bases; nucleotides outside the gene matches: 9. Germline V CDR1 and CDR2: WSHSY, SAAADI. This CDR3 contains 14 residues. CDR3 DNA: TGCGCCAGCAGTTATGGACAGGGGCCTAGGGAGCAGTTCTTC. It is translated as CASSYGQGPREQFF.